This TCR beta chain was observed in a study of identical twins. This clonotype occurred a few times. Using its own MiXCR run on the 5' RACE reads, TCRdb lists one record per CDR3 protein. This sample has approximately 1.8 million distinct CDR3 sequences, with 25% to 35% found just once. The sample was cord blood. The clonotype was recovered from a newborn girl in good health.

DNA for the CDR3: TGTGCCAGCAGTTATTCCTTCGGGGGGCAGGAGCAGTACTTC. It encodes CASSYSFGGQEQYF. The chain couples TRBV12-3 or TRBV12-4 to TRBJ2-7, with a tentative D call TRBD2 (7 bases). Deletions cut 4 bases from V and 7 bases from J, with 17 bases between. The CDR3 spans 14 residues.